These 4 T cell receptor beta chains were all obtained from the same sample, sequenced in a study of blood T cell repertoires in COVID-19. Using immunoSEQ multiplex PCR, the repertoire was profiled, and TCRdb retains in-frame clones only, with some absent. The sample lists about 240,000 clones; roughly 80% were seen once. The sequencing sample was made of peripheral blood. These receptors originate from a woman aged 60 to 75 with active or convalescent COVID-19.

This clone was detected many times. The chain has TRBV28 and TRBJ1-2, with D perhaps matching TRBD1 (6 bases). The germline V gene has CDR1 MDHEN and CDR2 SYDVKM. The CDR3 runs 13 residues. The V gene lost 6 bases and the J gene lost 8 bases, with 16 bases spanning the gap. As DNA, the CDR3 is TGTGCCAGCAGCCCACAGGGCTCTAGGGGCTACACCTTC. Its translation is CASSPQGSRGYTF.

J is TRBJ2-7 and V is TRBV9; 9 positions match TRBD1. The CDR3 sequence is 15 residues long. Germline-derived CDR1 and CDR2 are SGDLS and YYNGEE. J gave up 1 base and V 5 bases, and 7 bases lay outside the gene matches. CDR3 region: CASSNEGQGSYEQYF. CDR3 sequence (DNA): TGTGCCAGCAGTAATGAGGGACAGGGTTCCTACGAGCAGTACTTC.

The chain uses TRBV10-3 and TRBJ1-6; 8 bases align to TRBD1. The CDR3 loop spans 14 amino acids. Germline CDR1 ENHRY, CDR2 SYGVKD. Trimming removed 6 bases from V and 10 bases from J; junction bases left unmatched: 8. CDR3 bases: TGTGCCATCAGCGGACAGGGAACCGAATCACCCCTCCACTTT. This sequence encodes CAISGQGTESPLHF.

The J gene is TRBJ1-1, the V gene TRBV7-9; 7 nucleotides line up with TRBD1. Germline V CDR1 and CDR2: SEHNR, FQNEAQ (reference sequence). CDR3 length: 14 amino acids. With 5 bases clipped from V and 1 base from J, the junction kept 4 bases outside the gene matches. CDR3 residues: CASSLDRANTEAFF. For the CDR3, the DNA is TGTGCCAGCAGCCTAGACAGGGCGAACACTGAAGCTTTCTTT.